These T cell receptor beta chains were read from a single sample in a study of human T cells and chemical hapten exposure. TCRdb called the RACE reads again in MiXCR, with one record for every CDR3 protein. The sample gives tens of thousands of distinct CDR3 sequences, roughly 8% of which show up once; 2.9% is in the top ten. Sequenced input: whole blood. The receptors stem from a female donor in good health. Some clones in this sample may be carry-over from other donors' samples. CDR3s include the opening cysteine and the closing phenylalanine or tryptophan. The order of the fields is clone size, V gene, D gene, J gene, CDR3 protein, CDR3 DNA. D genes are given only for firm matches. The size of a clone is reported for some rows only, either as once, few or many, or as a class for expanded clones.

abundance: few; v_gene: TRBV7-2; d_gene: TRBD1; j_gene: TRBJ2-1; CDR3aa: CASSLTPIQGASYNEQFF; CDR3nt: TGTGCCAGCAGCTTAACGCCGATACAGGGGGCATCCTACAATGAGCAGTTCTTC
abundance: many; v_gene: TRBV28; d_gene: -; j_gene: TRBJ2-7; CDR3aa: CASSLEYYEQYF; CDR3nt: TGTGCCAGCAGTTTAGAGTACTACGAGCAGTACTTC
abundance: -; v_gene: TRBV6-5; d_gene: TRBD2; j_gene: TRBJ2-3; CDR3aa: CASSYNAGDADTQYF; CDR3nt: TGTGCCAGCAGTTATAATGCGGGAGACGCAGATACGCAGTATTTT
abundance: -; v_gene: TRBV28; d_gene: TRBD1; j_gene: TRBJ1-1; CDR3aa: CASSSSDREEAFF; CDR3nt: TGTGCCAGCAGTTCCTCGGACAGGGAAGAAGCTTTCTTT
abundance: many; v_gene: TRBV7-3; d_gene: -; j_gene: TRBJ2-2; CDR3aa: CASSLVSRANTGELFF; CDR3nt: TGTGCCAGCAGCTTAGTTTCCAGGGCGAACACCGGGGAGCTGTTTTTT
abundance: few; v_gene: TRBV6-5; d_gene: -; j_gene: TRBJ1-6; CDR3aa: CASSRVGSSYNSPLHF; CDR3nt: TGTGCCAGCAGCCGAGTCGGGAGCTCCTATAATTCACCCCTCCACTTT
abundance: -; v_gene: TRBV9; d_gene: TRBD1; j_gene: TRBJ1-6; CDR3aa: CASSVDGSGTGNSPLHF; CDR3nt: TGTGCCAGCAGCGTAGATGGTTCGGGGACAGGGAATTCACCCCTCCACTTT
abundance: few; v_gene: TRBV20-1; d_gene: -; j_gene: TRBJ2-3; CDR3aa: CSAMVAGTQYF; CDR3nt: TGCAGTGCTATGGTTGCCGGTACGCAGTATTTT
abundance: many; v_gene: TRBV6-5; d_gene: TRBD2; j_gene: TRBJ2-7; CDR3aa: CASSHRLAGIYEQYF; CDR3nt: TGTGCCAGCAGTCATCGACTAGCGGGGATCTACGAGCAGTACTTC
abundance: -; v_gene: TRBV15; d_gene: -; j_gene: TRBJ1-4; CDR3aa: CATSENWATNEKLFF; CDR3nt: TGTGCCACCAGTGAGAACTGGGCAACTAATGAAAAACTGTTTTTT
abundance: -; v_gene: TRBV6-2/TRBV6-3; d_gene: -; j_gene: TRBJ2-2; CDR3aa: CASSSPNTGEPFF; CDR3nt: TGTGCCAGCAGTAGCCCGAACACCGGGGAGCCGTTTTTT
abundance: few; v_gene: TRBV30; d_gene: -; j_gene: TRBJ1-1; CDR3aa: CASTGREAFF; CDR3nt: TGTGCCTCAACGGGAAGGGAAGCTTTCTTT
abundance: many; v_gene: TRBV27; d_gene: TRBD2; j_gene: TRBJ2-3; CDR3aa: CASSPNPGTSGRAFDTQYF; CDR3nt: TGTGCCAGCAGTCCCAACCCCGGGACTAGCGGGAGGGCCTTCGATACGCAGTATTTT
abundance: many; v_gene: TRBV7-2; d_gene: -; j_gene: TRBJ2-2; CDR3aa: CASSTPSQGYRELFF; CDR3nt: TGTGCCAGCAGCACCCCATCCCAAGGGTACAGGGAGCTGTTTTTT
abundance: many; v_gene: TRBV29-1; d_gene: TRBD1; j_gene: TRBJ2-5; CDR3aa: CSSYVLGAGGETQYF; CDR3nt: TGCAGCTCCTATGTCCTGGGCGCAGGGGGAGAGACCCAGTACTTC
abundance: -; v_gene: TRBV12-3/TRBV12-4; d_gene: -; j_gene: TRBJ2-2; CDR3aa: CASSFVRDQAELFF; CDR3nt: TGTGCCAGCAGTTTTGTCAGGGATCAGGCGGAGCTGTTTTTT
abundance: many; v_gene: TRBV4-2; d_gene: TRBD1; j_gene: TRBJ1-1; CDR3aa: CASSHKQGAFTEAFF; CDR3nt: TGTGCCAGCAGCCATAAACAGGGGGCATTCACTGAAGCTTTCTTT
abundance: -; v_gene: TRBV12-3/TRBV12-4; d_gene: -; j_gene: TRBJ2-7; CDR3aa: CASRRTASYEQYF; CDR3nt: TGTGCCAGCAGACGGACAGCCTCCTACGAGCAGTACTTC
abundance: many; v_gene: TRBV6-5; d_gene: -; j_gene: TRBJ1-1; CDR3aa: CASSYSRTLNTEAFF; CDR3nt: TGTGCCAGCAGTTACTCTAGGACACTGAACACTGAAGCTTTCTTT
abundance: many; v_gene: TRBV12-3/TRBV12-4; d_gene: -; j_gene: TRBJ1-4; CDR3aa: CASNLQGRGEKLFF; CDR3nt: TGTGCCAGCAACCTACAGGGACGGGGTGAAAAACTGTTTTTT
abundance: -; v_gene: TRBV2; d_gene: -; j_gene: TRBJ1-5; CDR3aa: CASSERFGPRQPQHF; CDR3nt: TGTGCCAGCAGTGAAAGGTTTGGCCCCCGTCAGCCCCAGCATTTT
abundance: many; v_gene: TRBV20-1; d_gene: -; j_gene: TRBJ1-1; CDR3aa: CSARKSRGNTEAFF; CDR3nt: TGCAGTGCTAGAAAGTCCAGGGGGAACACTGAAGCTTTCTTT
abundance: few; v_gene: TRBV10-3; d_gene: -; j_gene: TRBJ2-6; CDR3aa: CAISESRSSWANVLTF; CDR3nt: TGTGCCATCAGTGAGTCTAGGTCGAGCTGGGCCAACGTCCTGACTTTC
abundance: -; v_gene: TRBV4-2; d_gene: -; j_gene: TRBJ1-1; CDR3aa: CASSQEKGAEAFF; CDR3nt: TGTGCCAGCAGCCAAGAAAAGGGGGCTGAAGCTTTCTTT
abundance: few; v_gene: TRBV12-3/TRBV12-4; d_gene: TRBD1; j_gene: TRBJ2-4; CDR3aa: CASSFSGTAKNIQYF; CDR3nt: TGTGCCAGCAGTTTCTCCGGGACAGCAAAAAACATTCAGTACTTC
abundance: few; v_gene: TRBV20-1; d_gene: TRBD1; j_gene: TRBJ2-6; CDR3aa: CSAPGQGDSGANVLTF; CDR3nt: TGCAGTGCCCCGGGACAGGGGGATTCTGGGGCCAACGTCCTGACTTTC
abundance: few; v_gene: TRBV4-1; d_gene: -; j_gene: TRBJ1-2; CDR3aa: CASSHPRAGGDYGYTF; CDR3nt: TGCGCCAGCAGCCATCCCAGGGCAGGAGGGGACTATGGCTACACCTTC
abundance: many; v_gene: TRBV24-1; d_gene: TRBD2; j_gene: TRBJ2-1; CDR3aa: CATSGWGLAGESYNEQFF; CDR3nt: TGTGCCACCAGTGGTTGGGGACTAGCGGGAGAGTCCTACAATGAGCAGTTCTTC
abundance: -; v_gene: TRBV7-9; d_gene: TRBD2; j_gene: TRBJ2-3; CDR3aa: CASITEKRGLRDTQYF; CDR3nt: TGTGCCAGCATTACGGAAAAGCGGGGACTCAGAGATACGCAGTATTTT
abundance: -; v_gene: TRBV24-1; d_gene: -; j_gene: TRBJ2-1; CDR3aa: CATSPGTFGNEQFF; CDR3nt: TGTGCCACCAGTCCGGGGACCTTTGGAAATGAGCAGTTCTTC
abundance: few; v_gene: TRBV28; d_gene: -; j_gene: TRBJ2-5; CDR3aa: CASSLRWQETQYF; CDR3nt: TGTGCCAGCAGTTTAAGGTGGCAAGAGACCCAGTACTTC
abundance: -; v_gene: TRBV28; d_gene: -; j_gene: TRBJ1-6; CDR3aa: CASSFPGTDNSPLHF; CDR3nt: TGTGCCAGCAGTTTCCCCGGGACGGATAATTCACCCCTCCACTTT
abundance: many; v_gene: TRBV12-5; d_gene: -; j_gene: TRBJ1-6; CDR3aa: CASGMAYESPLHF; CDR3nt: TGTGCTAGTGGAATGGCCTACGAATCACCCCTCCACTTT
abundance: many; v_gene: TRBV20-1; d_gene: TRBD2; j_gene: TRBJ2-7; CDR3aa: CSTSGSRYEQYF; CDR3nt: TGCAGTACGAGCGGGAGTCGCTACGAGCAGTACTTC
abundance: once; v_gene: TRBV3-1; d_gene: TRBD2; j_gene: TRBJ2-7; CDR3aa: CASSHHREASGYEQYF; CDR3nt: TGTGCCAGCAGCCACCACCGCGAGGCTAGCGGATACGAGCAGTACTTC